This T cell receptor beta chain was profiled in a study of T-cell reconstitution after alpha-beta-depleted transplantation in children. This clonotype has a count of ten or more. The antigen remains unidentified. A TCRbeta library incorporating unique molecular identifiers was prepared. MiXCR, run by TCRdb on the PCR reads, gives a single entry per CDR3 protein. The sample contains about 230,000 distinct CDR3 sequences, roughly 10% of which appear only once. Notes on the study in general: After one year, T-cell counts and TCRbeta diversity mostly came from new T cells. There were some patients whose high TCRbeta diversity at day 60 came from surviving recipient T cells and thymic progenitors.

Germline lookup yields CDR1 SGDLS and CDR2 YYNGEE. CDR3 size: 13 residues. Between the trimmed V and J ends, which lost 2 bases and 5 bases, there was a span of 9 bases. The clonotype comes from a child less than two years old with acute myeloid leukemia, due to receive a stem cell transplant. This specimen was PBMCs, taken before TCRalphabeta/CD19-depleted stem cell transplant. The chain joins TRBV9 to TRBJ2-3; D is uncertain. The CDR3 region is CASSVLGLDTQYF. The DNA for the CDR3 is TGTGCCAGCAGCGTCCTAGGCTTAGATACGCAGTATTTT. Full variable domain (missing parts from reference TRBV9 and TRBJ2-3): DSGVTQTPKHLITATGQRVTLRCSPRSGDLSVYWYQQSLDQGLQFLIQYYNGEERAKGNILERFSAQQFPDLHSELNLSSLELGDSALYFCASSVLGLDTQYFGPGTRLTVL.